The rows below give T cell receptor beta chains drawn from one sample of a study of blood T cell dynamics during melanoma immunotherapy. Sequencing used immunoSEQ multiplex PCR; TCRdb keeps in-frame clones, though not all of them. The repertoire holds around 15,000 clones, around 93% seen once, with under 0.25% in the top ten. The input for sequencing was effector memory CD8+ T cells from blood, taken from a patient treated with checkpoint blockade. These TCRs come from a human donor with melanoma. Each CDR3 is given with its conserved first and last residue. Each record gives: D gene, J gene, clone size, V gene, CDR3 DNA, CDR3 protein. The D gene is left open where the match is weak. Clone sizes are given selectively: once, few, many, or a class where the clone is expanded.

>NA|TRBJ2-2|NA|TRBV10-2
TGCGCCAGCAGTGGACTCGATAAGGGGGAGCTGTTTTTT
CASSGLDKGELFF
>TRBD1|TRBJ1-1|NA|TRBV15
TGTGCCACCAGCATACCCCGGGACAGATTGAACACTGAAGCTTTCTTT
CATSIPRDRLNTEAFF
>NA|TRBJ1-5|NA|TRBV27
TGTGCCAGCAGTTTCCCGGTCAGGCCCCAGCATTTT
CASSFPVRPQHF
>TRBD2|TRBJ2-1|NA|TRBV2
TGTGCCAGCAGTGAAAGACTAGCGGGATTTTCTGAGCAGTTCTTC
CASSERLAGFSEQFF
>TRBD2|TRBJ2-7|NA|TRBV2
TGTGCCAGCGGACCAGCGGGGCAATACGAGCAGTACTTC
CASGPAGQYEQYF
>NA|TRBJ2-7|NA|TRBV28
TGTGCCAGCAGTCCCGCCGCCGGAGAGCAGTACTTC
CASSPAAGEQYF
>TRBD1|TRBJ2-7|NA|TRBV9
TGTGCCAGCAGCGTAGGGGGGACAGGGCATCACGAGCAGTACTTC
CASSVGGTGHHEQYF
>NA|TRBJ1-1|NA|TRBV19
TGTGCCAGTAGTATTCCTGGGAGGAACACTGAAGCTTTCTTT
CASSIPGRNTEAFF
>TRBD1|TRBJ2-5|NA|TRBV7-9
TGTGCCAGCAGCTCGGACAGGGGGCGCGAGACCCAGTACTTC
CASSSDRGRETQYF
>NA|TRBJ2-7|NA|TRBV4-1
TGCGCCAGCAGCCAAGATAATAACTGGGCAGCCTCCTACGAGCAGTACTTC
CASSQDNNWAASYEQYF
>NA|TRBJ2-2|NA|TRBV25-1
TGTGCCAGCAGTGATGTCGGGGAGCTGTTTTTT
CASSDVGELFF
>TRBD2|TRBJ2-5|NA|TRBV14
TGTGCCAGCAGCCAAGGAAATAGCGGGAGTTCTGAGACCCAGTACTTC
CASSQGNSGSSETQYF
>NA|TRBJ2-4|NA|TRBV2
TGTGCCAGCAGTGATGAACGGGGGGCGAAAAACATTCAGTACTTC
CASSDERGAKNIQYF
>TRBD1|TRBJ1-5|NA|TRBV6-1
TGTGCCAGCAGTGAAGCGCAAACAGGGGGCAGGGATCAGCCCCAGCATTTT
CASSEAQTGGRDQPQHF
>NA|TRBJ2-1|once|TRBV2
TGTGCCAGCGGAGGTTCACAGTACAATGAGCAGTTCTTC
CASGGSQYNEQFF
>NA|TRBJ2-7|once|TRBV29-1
TGCAGCGTTGAGGAGGGCAGTCCCTACGAGCAGTACTTC
CSVEEGSPYEQYF
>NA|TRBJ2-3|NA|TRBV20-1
TGCAGTGCACCGCTGGAAAATACGCAGTATTTT
CSAPLENTQYF
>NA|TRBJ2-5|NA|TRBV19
TGTGCCAGTAGAAACAAGCAGGAGGAAACTGAAGAGACCCAGTACTTC
CASRNKQEETEETQYF
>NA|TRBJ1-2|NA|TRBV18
TGTGCCAGCTCACCCGACTCCCCCCGAGGGCGGAATAACTATGGCTACACCTTC
CASSPDSPRGRNNYGYTF
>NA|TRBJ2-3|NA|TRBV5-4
TGTGCCAGCAGCCCCGAGTGGCTATTCCTAACCGATACGCAGTATTTT
CASSPEWLFLTDTQYF
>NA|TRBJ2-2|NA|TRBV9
TGTGCCAGCAGCGTAGGGGGATCCGGGGAGCTGTTTTTT
CASSVGGSGELFF
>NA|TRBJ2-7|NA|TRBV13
TGTGCCAGCAGCTTAGGGCTCAACTACGAGCAGTACTTC
CASSLGLNYEQYF
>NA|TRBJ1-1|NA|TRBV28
TGTGCCAGCAGCCTCTTGGGGGGTATGAACACTGAAGCTTTCTTT
CASSLLGGMNTEAFF
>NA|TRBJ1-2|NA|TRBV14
TGTGCCAGCAGCCTCAGAGGGGAAATTAACTATGGCTACACCTTC
CASSLRGEINYGYTF
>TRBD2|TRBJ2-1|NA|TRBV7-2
TGTGCCAGCAGCTTTGGACTAGGAGAATACAATGAGCAGTTCTTC
CASSFGLGEYNEQFF
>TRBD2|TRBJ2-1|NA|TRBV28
TGTGCCAGCAGTTCCGAGCGGGGCTCCTACAATGAGCAGTTCTTC
CASSSERGSYNEQFF
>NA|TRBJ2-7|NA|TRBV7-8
TGTGCCAGCAGCTTACGCCCACCCCGACTAGTCCCCTACGAGCAGTACTTC
CASSLRPPRLVPYEQYF
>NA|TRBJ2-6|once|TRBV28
TGTGCCAGCAGTTTAGTGGGGCTGGGGGCCAACGTCCTGACTTTC
CASSLVGLGANVLTF
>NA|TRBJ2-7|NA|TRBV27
TGTGCCAGCAGTTGGACCTCCCGGAGCGAGCAGTACTTC
CASSWTSRSEQYF
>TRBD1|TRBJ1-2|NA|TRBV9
TGTGCCAGCAGCGTAGTGACAGGGCCTTTCTTTGGCTACACCTTC
CASSVVTGPFFGYTF
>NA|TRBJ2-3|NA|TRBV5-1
TGCGCCAGCAGCTTGGAAGGGAAAGCAGATACGCAGTATTTT
CASSLEGKADTQYF
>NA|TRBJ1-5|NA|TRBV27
TGTGCCAGCAGCCCTTTCGTCCTGCAGGGCGGGGGACAGCCCCAGCATTTT
CASSPFVLQGGGQPQHF
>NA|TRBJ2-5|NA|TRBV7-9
TGTGCCAGCAGCTCCGGGACCGAAAGGGGCGAGACCCAGTACTTC
CASSSGTERGETQYF
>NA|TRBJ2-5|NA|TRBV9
TGTGCCAGCAGCTCCCGGACCGAACAAGAGACCCAGTACTTC
CASSSRTEQETQYF
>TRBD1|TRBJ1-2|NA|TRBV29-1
TGCAGCGTTGGTCGGGACAGGGTGGACTATGGCTACACCTTC
CSVGRDRVDYGYTF
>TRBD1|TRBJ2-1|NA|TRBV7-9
TGTGCCAGCAGCGCACCGGGACAGCCGCACAATGAGCAGTTCTTC
CASSAPGQPHNEQFF
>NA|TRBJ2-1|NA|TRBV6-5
TGTGCCAGCAGTCCCGGGGAAGGGGAGCAGTTCTTC
CASSPGEGEQFF
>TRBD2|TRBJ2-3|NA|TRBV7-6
TGTGCCAGCAGCTTAGAGGGGTCAACTAGCGCTTGGAGCACAGATACGCAGTATTTT
CASSLEGSTSAWSTDTQYF
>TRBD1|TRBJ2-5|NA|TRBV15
TGTGCCACCAGCAGACCCGGGACAGGGGAAGAGACCCAGTACTTC
CATSRPGTGEETQYF
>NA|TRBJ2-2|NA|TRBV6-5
TGTGCCAGCAGCTGGGGGCAGGAGAACACCGGGGAGCTGTTTTTT
CASSWGQENTGELFF
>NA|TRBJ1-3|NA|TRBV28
TGTGCCAGCAGTTTTCCGGGTGACGAGTACAACACCATATATTTT
CASSFPGDEYNTIYF
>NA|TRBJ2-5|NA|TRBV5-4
TGTGCCAGCAGCTTTGGGGCGGGCGGCCAAGAGACCCAGTACTTC
CASSFGAGGQETQYF
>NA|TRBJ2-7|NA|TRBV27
TGTGCCAGCAGGGGATCGGGGGCCGAGCAGTACTTC
CASRGSGAEQYF